The next 2 T cell receptor beta chains were all read from a single sample in a study of shared clonotypes between healthy human individuals. The table came from immunoSEQ multiplex PCR; TCRdb's copy has only in-frame clones and leaves some out. The sample gives roughly 720,000 clones, around 90% of which show up once; around a third is in the top ten. The sample comprised memory CD8+ T cells from PBMCs. Subset meaning: CD45RO+ cells pooled with CCR7-negative TemRA cells. The receptors derive from a man aged 18 to 29 in good health. Some clones in this sample may be carry-over from other donors' samples.

The rearrangement links TRBV28 to TRBJ2-7; D possibly corresponds to TRBD1 (7 bases). This CDR3 contains 13 residues. The V gene's germline CDR1 is MDHEN and CDR2 SYDVKM. V lost 4 bases to trimming and J lost 4 bases, with 11 bases between them. The CDR3 region has the DNA TGTGCCAGCAGTTCACAGGGGAGGTACGAGCAGTACTTC. Translating gives CASSSQGRYEQYF.

This rearrangement joins TRBV9 to TRBJ2-2; TRBD1 matches 8 bases. Per the germline V gene, CDR1 is SGDLS and CDR2 is YYNGEE. The CDR3 length is 15 residues. V lost 0 bases to trimming and J lost 6 bases; unmatched junction nucleotides: 4. CDR3 loop: CASSVAGTGPGELFF. In DNA form, the CDR3 reads TGTGCCAGCAGCGTAGCGGGGACAGGTCCCGGGGAGCTGTTTTTT.